The T cell receptor (beta chain) described here comes from a study of shared clonotypes between healthy human individuals. Germline lookup yields CDR1 SGHDT and CDR2 YYEEEE. Trimming stripped 2 bases from V and 8 bases from J, with 5 bases between. The CDR3 is 11 amino acids. Using immunoSEQ multiplex PCR, the repertoire was profiled, and TCRdb retains in-frame clones only, with some absent. This repertoire shows 550,000 to 600,000 clones, 95% to 98% found once; its top ten account for 0.3%. Naive CD8 cells lacked CD45RO and underwent positive selection for CCR7, leaving out terminally differentiated effector memory CD45RA+ cells.

Sequences were obtained from naive CD8+ T cells sorted from blood. The genes are TRBV5-6 and TRBJ2-1; D unresolved. The source is a man aged 30 to 39 in good health. The CDR3 protein is CASSFSDEQFF. Here the CDR3 DNA reads TGTGCCAGCAGCTTCAGTGATGAGCAGTTCTTC.